The TCR beta chain under discussion was sequenced for a study of blood T cells in healthy people across ages. There are 15 residues in the CDR3. Germline V lookup: CDR1 SNHLY, CDR2 FYNNEI. Those donating, healthy Caucasian individuals from Russia, were aged about 6 to 95. Combining a sample-barcoded 5' primer with a J-beta primer mix, a second PCR ran for roughly 7 to 12 cycles. In TCRdb, the 5' RACE reads were re-called with MiXCR into one record per CDR3 protein. The table records 650,000 to 700,000 distinct CDR3 sequences, about 30% of them present only once. The sequenced sample consisted of blood. The chain combines TRBV2 with TRBJ2-1; perhaps TRBD1 as D (6 bases). The J call is uncertain, as TRBJ2-7 better fits the DNA end. The receptor was isolated from a woman aged 80 or over in good health. CDR3 loop: CASSETTGSYNEQYF. The CDR3 nucleotides read TGTGCCAGCAGTGAGACGACAGGCTCCTACAATGAGCAGTACTTC.